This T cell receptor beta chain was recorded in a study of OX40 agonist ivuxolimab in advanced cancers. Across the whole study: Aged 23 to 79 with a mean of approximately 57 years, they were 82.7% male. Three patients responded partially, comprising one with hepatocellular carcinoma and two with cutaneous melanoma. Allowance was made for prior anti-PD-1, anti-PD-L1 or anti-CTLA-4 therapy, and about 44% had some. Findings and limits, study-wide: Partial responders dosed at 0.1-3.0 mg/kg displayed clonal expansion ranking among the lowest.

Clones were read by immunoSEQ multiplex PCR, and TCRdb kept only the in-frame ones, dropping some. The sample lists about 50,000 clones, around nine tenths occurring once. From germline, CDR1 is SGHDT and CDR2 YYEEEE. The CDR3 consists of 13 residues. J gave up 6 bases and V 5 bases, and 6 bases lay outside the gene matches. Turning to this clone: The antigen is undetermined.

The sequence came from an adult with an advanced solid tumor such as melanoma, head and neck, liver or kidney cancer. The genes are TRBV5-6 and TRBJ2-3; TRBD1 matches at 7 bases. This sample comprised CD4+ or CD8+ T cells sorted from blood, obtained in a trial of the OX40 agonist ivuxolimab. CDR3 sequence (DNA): TGTGCCAGCAGTTACACAGGGGTCGATACGCAGTATTTT. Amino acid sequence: CASSYTGVDTQYF.